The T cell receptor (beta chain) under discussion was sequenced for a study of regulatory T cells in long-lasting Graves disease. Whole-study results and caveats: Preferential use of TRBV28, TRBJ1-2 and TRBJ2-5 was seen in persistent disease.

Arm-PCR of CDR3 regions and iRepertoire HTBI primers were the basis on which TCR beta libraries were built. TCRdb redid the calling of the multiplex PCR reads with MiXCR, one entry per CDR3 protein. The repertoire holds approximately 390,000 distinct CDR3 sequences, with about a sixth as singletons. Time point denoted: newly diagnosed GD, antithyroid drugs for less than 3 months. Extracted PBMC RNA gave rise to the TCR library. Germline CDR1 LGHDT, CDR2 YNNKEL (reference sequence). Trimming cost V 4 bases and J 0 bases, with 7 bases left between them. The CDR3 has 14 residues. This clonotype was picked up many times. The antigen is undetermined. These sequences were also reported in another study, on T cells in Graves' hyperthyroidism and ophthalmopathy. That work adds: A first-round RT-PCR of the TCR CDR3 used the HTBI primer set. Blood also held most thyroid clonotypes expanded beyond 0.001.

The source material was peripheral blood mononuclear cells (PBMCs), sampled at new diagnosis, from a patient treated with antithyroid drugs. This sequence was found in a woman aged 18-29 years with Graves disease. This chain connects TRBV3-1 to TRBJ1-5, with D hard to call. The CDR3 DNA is TGTGCCAGCAGCCGCTCCGTTAGCAATCAGCCCCAGCATTTT. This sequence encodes CASSRSVSNQPQHF.